This TCR beta chain was recovered during a study of T cells in Graves' hyperthyroidism and ophthalmopathy. Looking at the study overall: The blood sample was taken at first diagnosis, before treatment began.

The germline gives CDR1 SGHTA, CDR2 FQGNSA. The CDR3 is made up of 12 amino acids. V was clipped by 5 bases and J by 3 bases, with 5 bases between them. This clonotype has at least ten counts. Its antigen is still unknown. Findings and limits, study-wide: The model made its ophthalmopathy prediction, and onset followed a median 6.5 months later.

RNA transcripts gave rise to amplified TCR beta CDR3 regions. Carried out on the TCR CDR3, a first-round RT-PCR used the HTBI primer set. From the multiplex PCR reads, TCRdb called clonotypes with MiXCR, one entry per CDR3 protein. The sample lists 490,000 or so distinct CDR3 sequences, 20% to 25% seen once, with around 54% in the top ten. The receptor's source is a woman between 65 and 79 years old with Graves' ophthalmopathy. The specimen sequenced was blood. This chain connects TRBV7-2 to TRBJ2-1, with D unclear. The CDR3 here is CASSVIYNEQFF. The CDR3 DNA is TGTGCCAGCAGCGTAATCTACAATGAGCAGTTCTTC.